This entry is about one T cell receptor beta chain. Its target is unknown. Per the germline V gene, CDR1 is SGHNT and CDR2 is YYREEE (reference sequence). The CDR3 is 18 residues long. The trim removed 0 bases at V and 1 base at J, leaving 11 bases unmatched. This sample was taken from a study of cytomegalovirus exposure and HLA in healthy donors. The wider study: The 110 or so validation repertoires used a platform that matched the one used for the 500 to 700 first-cohort repertoires, as a later analysis reported. The study, taken as a whole, reports: Altogether, 150 to 200 TCR beta chains were recorded as cytomegalovirus-associated. According to a subsequent analysis, TCR clusters identified in the first cohort showed a tendency to co-occur across the approximately 120 validation repertoires. In vitro data verified a few CMV-associated chains as specific for CMV antigens.

Sequenced by immunoSEQ multiplex PCR; TCRdb stores in-frame clones only, minus some. Of around 300,000 clones listed, around 87% are singletons. The sequenced material came from PBMCs. The sequence derives from a woman aged 18-29 years in good health and CMV-seronegative. The chain is built from TRBV5-4 and TRBJ1-2; TRBD1 matches at 8 bases. Here the CDR3 reads CASSLAWLAGGRNYGYTF. In DNA form, the CDR3 reads TGTGCCAGCAGCTTGGCATGGTTGGCAGGGGGCCGTAACTATGGCTACACCTTC.